The clone carrying this T cell receptor beta chain was seen a handful of times. Germline assignment: CDR1 LNHDA and CDR2 SQIVND (reference sequence). The CDR3 is made up of 11 amino acids. The ends were cut back, 3 bases at V and 6 bases at J, with 5 bases in the middle. For CDR3 and TCR beta VDJ profiling, genomic DNA was the template used. TCRdb re-analysed the reads in MiXCR, keeping a single row per CDR3 protein. There are 200,000 to 250,000 distinct CDR3 sequences in the sample; around three fifths occur only once, and roughly 62% lies in the top ten. This entry belongs to a study of CD8+CD57+ T cells in acquired aplastic anemia. Study context: The sorted CD4+ and CD8+ cells yielded an average roughly 3 ug of DNA.

Patients picked for sequencing had shown CD8+CD57+ cell expansion detected by flow cytometry. Patients were therapy-naive when their blood was sampled. Sequenced sample: sorted CD4+, CD8+, or CD8+CD57+ T cells (not recorded which) from PBMCs. The clonotype originates from a human donor with aplastic anemia. V and J are TRBV19 and TRBJ1-1; unclear D gene. The CDR3 spells CASSIEPEAFF. The CDR3 DNA sequence: TGTGCCAGTAGTATTGAGCCTGAAGCTTTCTTT.